The rows below give T cell receptor beta chains drawn from one sample of a study of T cell responses to AZD1222 COVID-19 vaccine. Method: immunoSEQ multiplex PCR; TCRdb's copy keeps in-frame clones and lacks some. This sample has 120,000 or so clones, with about nine tenths found just once. Sequenced here: peripheral blood, sampled on day 0 of AZD1222 vaccination. The source of these receptors is an adult in good health. Each CDR3 is given with its conserved first and last residue. Fields, in order: J gene, V gene, D gene, clone size, CDR3 protein, CDR3 DNA. D genes are given only for firm matches. Rows give clone size only sometimes, using once, few, many, or a class for an expanded clone.

TRBJ1-4,TRBV5-1,.,few,CASRVRNEKLFF,TGCGCCAGCAGGGTGCGAAATGAAAAACTGTTTTTT
TRBJ1-2,TRBV18,TRBD1,few,CASSRNGQARNYGYTF,TGTGCCAGCTCACGAAACGGACAGGCTCGCAACTATGGCTACACCTTC
TRBJ1-5,TRBV10-3,TRBD1,.,CAISEMGQGNNQPQHF,TGTGCCATCAGCGAAATGGGACAGGGGAATAATCAGCCCCAGCATTTT
TRBJ2-7,TRBV7-9,TRBD1,.,CASTTGGSSSYEQYF,TGTGCCAGCACCACAGGGGGCTCCAGCTCCTACGAGCAGTACTTC
TRBJ1-3,TRBV5-6,.,once,CASAYRDGNTIYF,TGTGCCAGCGCGTACAGGGATGGAAACACCATATATTTT
TRBJ1-1,TRBV5-5,.,.,CASSLSGGGPEAFF,TGTGCCAGCAGCCTAAGCGGTGGGGGGCCTGAAGCTTTCTTT
TRBJ1-2,TRBV19,TRBD1,.,CASRMRDSEGYTF,TGTGCCAGTAGGATGAGGGACAGCGAAGGCTACACCTTC
TRBJ2-7,TRBV4-1,.,.,CASSLGMGQGRGEQYF,TGCGCCAGCAGCCTAGGGATGGGACAAGGAAGGGGCGAGCAGTACTTC
TRBJ2-7,TRBV3-1/TRBV3-2,.,.,CASSPSVRHEQYF,TGTGCCAGCAGCCCCTCCGTTCGGCACGAGCAGTACTTC
TRBJ1-2,TRBV7-6,.,.,CASSSSGTLDGRLYGYTF,TGTGCCAGCAGCTCCTCCGGGACACTCGACGGGAGGCTCTATGGCTACACCTTC
TRBJ2-5,TRBV18,TRBD2,.,CASSTRLAGGPIETQYF,TGTGCCAGCTCAACCAGACTAGCGGGGGGTCCGATAGAGACCCAGTACTTC
TRBJ2-1,TRBV10-1,TRBD2,.,CASSDRGVAGGFYNEQFF,TGCGCCAGCAGTGACAGAGGGGTTGCGGGAGGGTTCTACAATGAGCAGTTCTTC
TRBJ2-3,TRBV7-9,.,few,CASSFPPDGGPFTDTQYF,TGTGCCAGCAGCTTCCCACCGGATGGAGGGCCCTTCACAGATACGCAGTATTTT
TRBJ2-7,TRBV9,TRBD2,.,CASSVGGLAGQAYEQYF,TGTGCCAGCAGCGTAGGCGGACTAGCGGGACAAGCCTACGAGCAGTACTTC
TRBJ2-2,TRBV6-5,.,.,CASSYSNGELFF,TGTGCCAGCAGTTACTCGAACGGGGAGCTGTTTTTT
TRBJ2-2,TRBV5-1,.,.,CASSLGSNSRTGELFF,TGCGCCAGCAGCTTGGGCTCCAATTCTAGGACCGGGGAGCTGTTTTTT
TRBJ1-2,TRBV25-1,.,.,CASSDTIGHDYGYTF,TGTGCCAGCAGTGACACCATCGGACACGACTATGGCTACACCTTC
TRBJ2-7,TRBV6-5,.,.,CASTPQGGGYEQYF,TGTGCCAGCACACCACAGGGCGGCGGGTACGAGCAGTACTTC
TRBJ1-6,TRBV4-2,.,.,CASREQPGPTGNSPLHF,TGTGCCAGCAGGGAACAGCCCGGGCCAACGGGTAATTCACCCCTCCACTTT
TRBJ1-2,TRBV14,.,.,CASSASNYGYTF,TGTGCCAGCAGCGCCTCTAACTATGGCTACACCTTC
TRBJ1-2,TRBV27,.,.,CASTYRDYGYTF,TGTGCCAGCACCTACAGGGACTATGGCTACACCTTC
TRBJ2-1,TRBV27,TRBD1,.,CASSLDRGHVNEQFF,TGTGCCAGCAGTTTAGACAGGGGGCATGTGAATGAGCAGTTCTTC
TRBJ1-6,TRBV6-5,.,once,CASTVPVNNSPLHF,TGTGCCAGCACGGTCCCAGTCAATAATTCACCCCTCCACTTT
TRBJ2-7,TRBV5-1,.,.,CASSSNTYEQYF,TGCGCCAGCAGCTCGAACACTTACGAGCAGTACTTC
TRBJ1-2,TRBV6-2/TRBV6-3,.,.,CASSYVGTVTGSGYTF,TGTGCCAGCAGTTACGTGGGGACCGTAACCGGAAGCGGCTACACCTTC
TRBJ2-1,TRBV2,TRBD2,.,CASSEGLAGWEQFF,TGTGCCAGCAGCGAGGGACTAGCGGGATGGGAGCAGTTCTTC
TRBJ1-1,TRBV11-3,TRBD1,.,CASSKGTGINTEAFF,TGTGCCAGCAGCAAAGGGACAGGGATCAACACTGAAGCTTTCTTT
TRBJ1-1,TRBV27,.,.,CASSLVGATEAFF,TGTGCCAGCAGTTTAGTGGGGGCCACTGAAGCTTTCTTT
TRBJ1-5,TRBV7-6,.,.,CASSLSRGSNQPQHF,TGTGCCAGCAGCCTCTCCCGCGGTAGCAATCAGCCCCAGCATTTT
TRBJ1-2,TRBV7-2,.,.,CASSPREGGGYTF,TGTGCCAGCAGCCCCCGGGAGGGGGGAGGCTACACCTTC
TRBJ2-3,TRBV19,TRBD1,.,CASSPRQGAITTDTQYF,TGTGCCAGTAGTCCGAGACAGGGGGCGATCACCACAGATACGCAGTATTTT
TRBJ2-3,TRBV3-1/TRBV3-2,.,.,CASSLGGTTDTQYF,TGTGCCAGCAGCCTCGGGGGAACCACAGATACGCAGTATTTT
TRBJ2-2,TRBV4-1,.,.,CASSLLRTVNTGELFF,TGCGCCAGCAGCCTTCTAAGGACAGTGAACACCGGGGAGCTGTTTTTT
TRBJ1-1,TRBV6-5,.,.,CASSSQGAANTEAFF,TGTGCCAGCAGTTCCCAGGGTGCGGCGAACACTGAAGCTTTCTTT
TRBJ2-7,TRBV27,TRBD2,once,CASSWRGGYEQYF,TGTGCCAGCAGTTGGCGGGGGGGCTACGAGCAGTACTTC
TRBJ2-7,TRBV5-1,.,.,CASSLASLGAEQYF,TGCGCCAGCAGCTTGGCCTCCTTAGGGGCCGAGCAGTACTTC
TRBJ2-1,TRBV2,TRBD2,.,CASSENTGGPVNEQFF,TGTGCCAGCAGTGAAAATACGGGAGGGCCGGTCAATGAGCAGTTCTTC
TRBJ2-3,TRBV21-1,.,few,CASSKSSGIARTDTQYF,TGTGCCAGCAGCAAAAGTTCCGGGATCGCCCGCACAGATACGCAGTATTTT
TRBJ2-7,TRBV5-5,TRBD1,once,CASSLLGQVHEQYF,TGTGCCAGCAGCTTGCTGGGACAGGTCCACGAGCAGTACTTC
TRBJ2-1,TRBV27,.,.,CASSLAGGTYNEQFF,TGTGCCAGCAGTTTGGCTGGGGGGACTTACAATGAGCAGTTCTTC
TRBJ1-2,TRBV7-2,TRBD1,.,CASSPGTANYGYTF,TGTGCCAGCAGCCCCGGGACAGCTAACTATGGCTACACCTTC
TRBJ2-2,TRBV20-1,.,.,CSARSGGELFF,TGCAGTGCTAGATCCGGGGGGGAGCTGTTTTTT
TRBJ1-1,TRBV12-3/TRBV12-4,.,.,CASSRQAGTEAFF,TGTGCCAGCAGTCGGCAGGCGGGGACTGAAGCTTTCTTT
TRBJ2-1,TRBV7-8,TRBD1,.,CASGTGTVNNEQFF,TGTGCCAGCGGCACGGGGACAGTGAACAATGAGCAGTTCTTC
TRBJ1-2,TRBV2,.,.,CASSDLAGFYGYTF,TGTGCCAGCAGTGATTTGGCAGGGTTCTATGGCTACACCTTC
TRBJ2-7,TRBV7-9,.,.,CASRGDSYEQYF,TGTGCCAGCAGGGGGGATTCTTACGAGCAGTACTTC
TRBJ1-5,TRBV19,TRBD1,.,CASTSPGDRQPQHF,TGTGCCAGTACCAGCCCCGGGGACAGACAGCCCCAGCATTTT
TRBJ1-1,TRBV20-1,.,.,CSARDNTEAFF,TGCAGTGCTAGAGATAACACTGAAGCTTTCTTT
TRBJ1-5,TRBV4-1,.,.,CASSQGSGYQPQHF,TGCGCCAGCAGCCAAGGGTCGGGTTATCAGCCCCAGCATTTT
TRBJ2-7,TRBV7-9,TRBD1,.,CASSLTGGDYEQYF,TGTGCCAGCAGCCTGACAGGGGGGGACTACGAGCAGTACTTC
TRBJ2-7,TRBV6-1,.,.,CASSEVGDPKGYEQYF,TGTGCCAGCAGTGAAGTAGGGGACCCCAAGGGGTACGAGCAGTACTTC
TRBJ1-3,TRBV15,.,.,CATSRDLGELTGNTIYF,TGTGCCACCAGCAGAGATTTAGGGGAACTGACTGGAAACACCATATATTTT
TRBJ1-1,TRBV5-1,.,.,CASSPLWTDVEAFF,TGCGCCAGCAGCCCCCTGTGGACAGATGTTGAAGCTTTCTTT
TRBJ1-6,TRBV12-3/TRBV12-4,TRBD1,.,CASSLGTEDTLHF,TGTGCCAGCAGTCTAGGGACAGAGGACACCCTCCACTTT
TRBJ1-2,TRBV18,.,.,CASSQGTAYYGYTF,TGTGCCAGCTCACAGGGGACGGCATACTATGGCTACACCTTC
TRBJ1-6,TRBV11-2,.,.,CASSSSYNSPLHF,TGTGCCAGCAGCAGCTCCTATAATTCACCCCTCCACTTT
TRBJ2-1,TRBV7-2,.,.,CASSLATGLSEQFF,TGTGCCAGCAGCTTAGCAACGGGGTTGAGTGAGCAGTTCTTC